The next 17 T cell receptor beta chains were all read from a single sample in a study of cytomegalovirus exposure and HLA in healthy donors. The PCR ran on 60 Vbeta and 13 Jbeta primers. Method: immunoSEQ multiplex PCR; TCRdb's copy keeps in-frame clones and lacks some. Of tens of thousands of clones in the sample, approximately 75% were seen once. Material for sequencing was PBMCs. These receptor sequences come from a man aged 25 to 40 in good health and CMV-seropositive.

This chain connects TRBV28 to TRBJ2-7; maybe TRBD1 (6 bases). Germline CDR1 reads MDHEN; CDR2 reads SYDVKM. V gave up 7 bases and J gave up 0 bases, with 22 bases separating them. This CDR3 has 17 residues. The CDR3 spells CASILSLGAATSYEQYF. CDR3 DNA sequence: TGTGCCAGCATCCTTTCGCTGGGGGCAGCTACCTCCTACGAGCAGTACTTC.

The chain employs TRBV4-3 and TRBJ1-2; the D is unclear. Between the trimmed V and J ends, which lost 1 base and 6 bases, there was a span of 12 bases. The CDR3 extends over 14 amino acids. Germline CDR1 reads LGHNA; CDR2 reads YSLEER. This CDR3 reads CASSQAGSVHGYTF. In DNA, the CDR3 is TGCGCCAGCAGCCAAGCGGGAAGTGTACATGGCTACACCTTC.

The chain combines TRBV19 with TRBJ1-6; unclear D gene. CDR1 is LNHDA and CDR2 is SQIVND in the germline V gene (reference sequence). The CDR3 totals 13 residues. V was cut by 3 bases and J by 10 bases, with 10 bases left in between. For the CDR3, the DNA is TGTGCCAGTAGTATTCTTGGGAGGTCACCCCTCCACTTT. It translates to CASSILGRSPLHF.

This clone appeared a few times. The CDR3 region is CASSLQGPRSTDTQYF. Written as DNA, the CDR3 is TGCGCCAGCAGCTTACAGGGACCTAGAAGCACAGATACGCAGTATTTT. The chain uses TRBV5-1 and TRBJ2-3; D may be TRBD1 (6 bases). The V end lost 2 bases, the J end lost 0 bases, and 13 bases lay between the germline ends. The germline V gene encodes CDR1 SGHRS and CDR2 YFSETQ. The CDR3 runs 16 residues.

This rearrangement joins TRBV5-1 to TRBJ2-1, with 9 positions matching TRBD2. Unmatched junction bases numbered 15, after V lost 4 bases and J lost 4 bases. The CDR3 is made up of 18 amino acids. The germline V gene has CDR1 SGHRS and CDR2 YFSETQ. CDR3 loop: CASSPNSPSGALYNEQFF. The CDR3 DNA reads as TGCGCCAGCAGCCCTAACTCGCCTAGCGGGGCGCTATACAATGAGCAGTTCTTC.

In its sample, this clone was seen a few times. The chain combines TRBV4-3 with TRBJ2-3, with D possibly matching TRBD1 (6 bases). This CDR3 is 17 amino acids long. V lost 0 bases and J lost 6, with 19 bases in between. Germline V gives CDR1 LGHNA, CDR2 YSLEER. CDR3 bases: TGCGCCAGCAGCCAAGATAGTGCGTCAGGGGTAGGCGATACGCAGTATTTT. Translated, it gives CASSQDSASGVGDTQYF.

DNA of the CDR3: TGTGCCAGCTCTGATTCCGCCGGGACAGGGACCAATTCACCCCTCCACTTT. Encoded protein: CASSDSAGTGTNSPLHF. This chain joins TRBV7-9 and TRBJ1-6; TRBD1 aligns across 9 bases. The V and J ends lost 8 bases and 7 bases, in that order; junction bases with no gene match: 15. The CDR3 has 17 residues. Per the germline V gene, CDR1 is SEHNR and CDR2 is FQNEAQ (reference sequence).

The genes are TRBV9 and TRBJ2-7; 7 positions match TRBD1. The CDR3 totals 14 residues. Looked up from germline, CDR1 is SGDLS and CDR2 is YYNGEE. J lost 4 bases, V lost 9 bases, and 13 bases had no gene match. CDR3 bases: TGTGCCAACTGGAACAGGGGTTCTGGGTACGAGCAGTACTTC. It codes for CANWNRGSGYEQYF.

The chain uses TRBV10-3 and TRBJ2-3, with D possibly being TRBD1 (6 bases). Between the trimmed V and J ends, which lost 7 bases and 2 bases, there was a span of 10 bases. Germline loops: CDR1 ENHRY, CDR2 SYGVKD. The CDR3 sequence is 13 residues long. CDR3 protein: CAINTGSTDTQYF. DNA for the CDR3: TGTGCCATCAACACAGGGTCCACAGATACGCAGTATTTT.

V usage is TRBV30 and J usage is TRBJ1-5, with 7 bases matching TRBD1. The length of the CDR3 is 13 residues. Germline V gene data show CDR1 as GTSNPN and CDR2 as SVGIG (reference sequence). V gave up 2 bases and J gave up 7 bases; unmatched junction bases: 5. The CDR3 DNA sequence: TGTGCCTGGAGTATAACAGGGGACCAGCCCCAGCATTTT. This codes for CAWSITGDQPQHF.

The genes are TRBV27 and TRBJ2-1; 7 positions agree with TRBD1. The V gene's germline CDR1 is MNHEY and CDR2 SMNVEV (reference sequence). The V and J ends lost 6 bases and 4 bases, in that order; junction bases with no gene match: 6. This CDR3 is 14 amino acids long. The CDR3 sequence: CASRIPGQYNEQFF. CDR3 nucleotides: TGTGCCAGCAGAATCCCGGGACAGTACAATGAGCAGTTCTTC.

This chain links TRBV19 with TRBJ2-7; D is uncertain. V was trimmed by 1 base and J by 1 base, leaving 11 bases between them. Germline lookup yields CDR1 LNHDA and CDR2 SQIVND (reference sequence). This CDR3 is built from 15 residues. CDR3 protein: CASSIGGSPSYEQYF. The CDR3, as DNA: TGTGCCAGTAGTATAGGCGGTAGCCCTTCCTACGAGCAGTACTTC.

This chain uses TRBV4-3 with TRBJ1-6; 7 nucleotides line up with TRBD1. Looked up from germline, CDR1 is LGHNA and CDR2 is YSLEER. Losses at the gene ends were 0 bases for V and 7 bases for J; bases not matched to a gene: 3. This CDR3 comprises 15 residues. The CDR3, as DNA: TGCGCCAGCAGCCAAGAAGAGGGGGCGAATTCACCCCTCCACTTT. Protein sequence: CASSQEEGANSPLHF.

This chain links TRBV6-1 with TRBJ2-7; TRBD1 aligns across 8 bases. This CDR3 is 13 amino acids long. Per the germline V gene, CDR1 is MNHNS and CDR2 is SASEGT. V lost 6 bases to trimming and J lost 4 bases; unmatched junction nucleotides: 5. The CDR3 sequence: CASSPGGGYEQYF. The CDR3 DNA reads as TGTGCCAGCAGCCCAGGGGGCGGTTACGAGCAGTACTTC.

V and J are TRBV6-1 and TRBJ2-7; 8 bases are shared with TRBD2. The germline V gene has CDR1 MNHNS and CDR2 SASEGT. Trimming cost V 9 bases and J 4 bases; bases outside gene matches: 11. The CDR3 covers 14 residues. The CDR3 spells CASTRGRGGYEQYF. The CDR3 DNA reads as TGTGCCAGTACCCGAGGTCGGGGGGGGTACGAGCAGTACTTC.

This rearrangement joins TRBV6-4 to TRBJ2-7, with TRBD2 matching over 9 bases. This CDR3 has 15 residues. In germline, CDR1 is MRHNA, CDR2 SNTAGT. V lost 2 bases, J lost 3 bases, and 5 bases stayed unmatched. The CDR3 is CASSDETSGFYEQYF. The CDR3 DNA is TGTGCCAGCAGTGACGAGACTAGCGGATTCTACGAGCAGTACTTC.

The V call is TRBV6-1, the J call TRBJ1-1; D is unclear. Trimming stripped 10 bases from V and 0 bases from J, with 12 bases between. The CDR3 has 13 residues. Germline V gene sequence: CDR1 MNHNS, CDR2 SASEGT. The CDR3 DNA is TGTGCCACGTTAAGAGAGATGAACACTGAAGCTTTCTTT. The encoded protein is CATLREMNTEAFF.